This T cell receptor (beta chain) was sequenced during a study of T-cell reconstitution after alpha-beta-depleted transplantation in children. Unique molecular identifiers were incorporated into the prepared TCRbeta library. MiXCR, run by TCRdb on the PCR reads, gives a single entry per CDR3 protein. The sample holds some 590,000 distinct CDR3 sequences, over 9.5% seen once. Looked up from germline, CDR1 is MGHDK and CDR2 is SYGVNS. V shed 6 bases and J shed 3 bases, with 14 bases lying between them. The CDR3 extends over 15 amino acids. This chain uses TRBV25-1 with TRBJ2-2; D uncertain. This specimen consisted of PBMCs from the stem cell graft donor, obtained from the stem cell graft. This receptor was taken from a human donor who donated a stem cell graft to a child with acute myeloid leukemia. The CDR3 DNA follows: TGTGCCAGCAGGTGGGGTGGCACTCACACCGGGGAGCTGTTTTTT. Amino acids: CASRWGGTHTGELFF.